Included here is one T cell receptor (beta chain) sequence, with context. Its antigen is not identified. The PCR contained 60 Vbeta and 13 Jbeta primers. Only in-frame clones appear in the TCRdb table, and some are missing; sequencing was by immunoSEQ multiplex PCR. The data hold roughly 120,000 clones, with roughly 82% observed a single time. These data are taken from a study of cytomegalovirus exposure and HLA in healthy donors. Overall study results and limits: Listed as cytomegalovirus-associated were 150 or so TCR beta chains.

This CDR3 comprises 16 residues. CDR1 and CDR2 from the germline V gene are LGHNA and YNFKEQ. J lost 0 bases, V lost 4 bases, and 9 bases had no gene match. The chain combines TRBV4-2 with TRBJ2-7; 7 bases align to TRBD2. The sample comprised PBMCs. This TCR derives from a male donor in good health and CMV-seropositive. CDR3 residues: CASSLLSGRSSYEQYF. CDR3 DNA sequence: TGTGCCAGCAGCCTACTTAGCGGGCGTAGCTCCTACGAGCAGTACTTC.